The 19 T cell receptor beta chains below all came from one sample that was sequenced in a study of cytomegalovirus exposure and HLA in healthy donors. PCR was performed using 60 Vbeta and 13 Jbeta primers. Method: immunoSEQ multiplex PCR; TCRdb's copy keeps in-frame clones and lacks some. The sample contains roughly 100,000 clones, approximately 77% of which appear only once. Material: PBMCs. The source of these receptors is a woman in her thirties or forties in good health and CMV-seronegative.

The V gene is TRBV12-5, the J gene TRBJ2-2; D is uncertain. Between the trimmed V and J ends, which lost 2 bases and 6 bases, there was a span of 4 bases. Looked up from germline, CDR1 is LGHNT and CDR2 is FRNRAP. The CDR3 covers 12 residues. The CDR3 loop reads CASGLTPGELFF. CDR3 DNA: TGTGCTAGTGGTTTGACTCCCGGGGAGCTGTTTTTT.

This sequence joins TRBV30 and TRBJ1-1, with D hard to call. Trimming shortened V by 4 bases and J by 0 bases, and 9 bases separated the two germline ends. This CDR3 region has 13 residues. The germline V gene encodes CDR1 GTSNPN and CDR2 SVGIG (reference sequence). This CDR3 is CAWTGQMNTEAFF. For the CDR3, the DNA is TGTGCCTGGACAGGTCAAATGAACACTGAAGCTTTCTTT.

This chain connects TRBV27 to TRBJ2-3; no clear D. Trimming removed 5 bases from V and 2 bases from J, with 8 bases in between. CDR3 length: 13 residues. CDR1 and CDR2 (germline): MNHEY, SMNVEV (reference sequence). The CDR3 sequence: CASSPQNTDTQYF. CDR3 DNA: TGTGCCAGCAGTCCCCAAAACACAGATACGCAGTATTTT.

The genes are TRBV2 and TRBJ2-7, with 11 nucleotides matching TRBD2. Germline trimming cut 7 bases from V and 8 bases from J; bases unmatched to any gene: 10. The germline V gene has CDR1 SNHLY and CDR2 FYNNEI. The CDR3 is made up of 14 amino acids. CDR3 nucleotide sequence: TGTGCCAGCACGTCTAGCGGGGGGACCGTCAAGCAGTACTTC. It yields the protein CASTSSGGTVKQYF.

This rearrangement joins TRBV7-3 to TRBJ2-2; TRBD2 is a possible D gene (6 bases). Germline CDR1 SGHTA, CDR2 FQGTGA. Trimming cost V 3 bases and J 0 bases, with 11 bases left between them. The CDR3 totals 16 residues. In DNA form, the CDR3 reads TGTGCCAGCAGCTTCTCTAGCGCCGCGAACACCGGGGAGCTGTTTTTT. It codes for CASSFSSAANTGELFF.

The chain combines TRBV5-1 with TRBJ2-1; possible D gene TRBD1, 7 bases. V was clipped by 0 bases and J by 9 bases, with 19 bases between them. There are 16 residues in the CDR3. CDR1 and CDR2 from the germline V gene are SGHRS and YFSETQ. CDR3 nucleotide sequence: TGCGCCAGCAGCTTGGCCTCGCAGGGGGGCCAGAGTGAGCAGTTCTTC. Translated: CASSLASQGGQSEQFF.

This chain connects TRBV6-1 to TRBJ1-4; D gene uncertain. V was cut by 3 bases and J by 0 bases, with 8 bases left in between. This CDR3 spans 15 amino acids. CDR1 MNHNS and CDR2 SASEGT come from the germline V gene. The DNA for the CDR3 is TGTGCCAGCAGTGACTACCCCACAACTAATGAAAAACTGTTTTTT. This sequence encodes CASSDYPTTNEKLFF.

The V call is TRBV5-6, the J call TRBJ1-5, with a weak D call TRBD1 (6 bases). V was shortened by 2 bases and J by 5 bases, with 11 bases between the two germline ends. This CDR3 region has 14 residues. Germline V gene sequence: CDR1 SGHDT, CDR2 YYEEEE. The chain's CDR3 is CASSFSGGDQPQHF. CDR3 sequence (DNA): TGTGCCAGCAGCTTTTCTGGGGGCGATCAGCCCCAGCATTTT.

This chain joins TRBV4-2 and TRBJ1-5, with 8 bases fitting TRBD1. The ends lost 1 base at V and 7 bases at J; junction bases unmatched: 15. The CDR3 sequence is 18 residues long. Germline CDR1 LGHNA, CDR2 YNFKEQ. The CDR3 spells CASSQGMVGQGASQPQHF. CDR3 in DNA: TGTGCCAGCAGCCAAGGAATGGTAGGTCAGGGGGCATCCCAGCCCCAGCATTTT.

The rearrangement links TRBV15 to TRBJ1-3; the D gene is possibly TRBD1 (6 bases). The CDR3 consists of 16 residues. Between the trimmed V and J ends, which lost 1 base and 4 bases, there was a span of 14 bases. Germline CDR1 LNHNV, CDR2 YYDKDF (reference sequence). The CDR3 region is CATSRVLTGSGNTIYF. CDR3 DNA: TGTGCCACCAGCAGAGTACTGACAGGATCGGGAAACACCATATATTTT.

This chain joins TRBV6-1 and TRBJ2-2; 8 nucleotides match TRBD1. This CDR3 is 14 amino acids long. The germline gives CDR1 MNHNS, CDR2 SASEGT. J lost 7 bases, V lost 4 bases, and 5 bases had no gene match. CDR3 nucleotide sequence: TGTGCCAGCAGTGCAGGGGGCGGTAACGGGGAGCTGTTTTTT. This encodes CASSAGGGNGELFF.

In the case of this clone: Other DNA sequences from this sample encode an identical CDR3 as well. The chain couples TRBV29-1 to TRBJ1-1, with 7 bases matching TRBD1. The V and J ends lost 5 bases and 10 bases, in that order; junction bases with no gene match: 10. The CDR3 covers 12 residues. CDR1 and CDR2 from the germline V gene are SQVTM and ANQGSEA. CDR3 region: CSVYSETGRAFF. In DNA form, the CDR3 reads TGCAGCGTTTATTCAGAGACAGGGAGAGCTTTCTTT.

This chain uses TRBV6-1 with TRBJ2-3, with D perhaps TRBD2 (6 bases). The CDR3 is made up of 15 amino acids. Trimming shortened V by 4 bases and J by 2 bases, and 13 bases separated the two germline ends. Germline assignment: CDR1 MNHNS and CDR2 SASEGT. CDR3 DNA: TGTGCCAGCAGTGTTCGGCAGGACTACACAGATACGCAGTATTTT. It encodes CASSVRQDYTDTQYF.

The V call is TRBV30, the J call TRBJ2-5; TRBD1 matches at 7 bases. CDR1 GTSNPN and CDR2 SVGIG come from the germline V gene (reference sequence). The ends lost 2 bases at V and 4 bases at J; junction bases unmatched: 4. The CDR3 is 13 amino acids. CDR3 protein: CAWSFTGVETQYF. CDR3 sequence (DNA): TGTGCCTGGAGTTTCACAGGGGTAGAGACCCAGTACTTC. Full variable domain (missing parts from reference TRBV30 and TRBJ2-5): SQTIHQWPATLVQPVGSPLSLECTVEGTSNPNLYWYRQAAGRGLQLLFYSVGIGQISSEVPQNLSASRPQDRQFILSSKKLLLSDSGFYLCAWSFTGVETQYFGPGTRLLVL.

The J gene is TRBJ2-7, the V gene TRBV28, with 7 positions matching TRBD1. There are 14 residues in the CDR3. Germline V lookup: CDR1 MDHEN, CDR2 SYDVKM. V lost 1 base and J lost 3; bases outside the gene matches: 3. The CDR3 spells CASSLSGGVYEQYF. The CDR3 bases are TGTGCCAGCAGTTTATCAGGGGGTGTCTACGAGCAGTACTTC. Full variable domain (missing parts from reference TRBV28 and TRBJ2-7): DVKVTQSSRYLVKRTGEKVFLECVQDMDHENMFWYRQDPGLGLRLIYFSYDVKMKEKGDIPEGYSVSREKKERFSLILESASTNQTSMYLCASSLSGGVYEQYFGPGTRLTVT.

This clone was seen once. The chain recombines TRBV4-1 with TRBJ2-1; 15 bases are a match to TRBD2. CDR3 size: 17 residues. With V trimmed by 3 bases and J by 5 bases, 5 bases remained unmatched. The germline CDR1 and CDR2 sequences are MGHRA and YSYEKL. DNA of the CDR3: TGCGCCAGCAGCCAGACTGGACTAGCGGGGGGGAACAATGAGCAGTTCTTC. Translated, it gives CASSQTGLAGGNNEQFF.

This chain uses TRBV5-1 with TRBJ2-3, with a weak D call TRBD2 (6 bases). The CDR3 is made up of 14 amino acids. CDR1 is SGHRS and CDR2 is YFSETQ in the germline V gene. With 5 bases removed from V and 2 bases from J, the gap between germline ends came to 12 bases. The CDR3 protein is CASRWGLVTDTQYF. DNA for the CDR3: TGCGCCAGCAGATGGGGACTTGTCACAGATACGCAGTATTTT. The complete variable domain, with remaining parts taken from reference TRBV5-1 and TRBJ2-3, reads KAGVTQTPRYLIKTRGQQVTLSCSPISGHRSVSWYQQTPGQGLQFLFEYFSETQRNKGNFPGRFSGRQFSNSRSEMNVSTLELGDSALYLCASRWGLVTDTQYFGPGTRLTVL.

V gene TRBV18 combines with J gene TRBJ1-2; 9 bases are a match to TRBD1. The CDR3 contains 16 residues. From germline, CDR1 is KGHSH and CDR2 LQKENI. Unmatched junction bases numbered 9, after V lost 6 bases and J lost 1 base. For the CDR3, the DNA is TGTGCCAGCTCTCCTCTGGACAGGGGAGATAACTATGGCTACACCTTC. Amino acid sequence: CASSPLDRGDNYGYTF.

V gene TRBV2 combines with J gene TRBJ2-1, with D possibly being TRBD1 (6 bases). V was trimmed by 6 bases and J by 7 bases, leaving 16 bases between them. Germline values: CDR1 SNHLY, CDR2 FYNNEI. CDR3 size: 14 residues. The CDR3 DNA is TGTGCCAGCAGGGTCGGAAGCAGGGGTAATGAGCAGTTCTTC. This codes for CASRVGSRGNEQFF.